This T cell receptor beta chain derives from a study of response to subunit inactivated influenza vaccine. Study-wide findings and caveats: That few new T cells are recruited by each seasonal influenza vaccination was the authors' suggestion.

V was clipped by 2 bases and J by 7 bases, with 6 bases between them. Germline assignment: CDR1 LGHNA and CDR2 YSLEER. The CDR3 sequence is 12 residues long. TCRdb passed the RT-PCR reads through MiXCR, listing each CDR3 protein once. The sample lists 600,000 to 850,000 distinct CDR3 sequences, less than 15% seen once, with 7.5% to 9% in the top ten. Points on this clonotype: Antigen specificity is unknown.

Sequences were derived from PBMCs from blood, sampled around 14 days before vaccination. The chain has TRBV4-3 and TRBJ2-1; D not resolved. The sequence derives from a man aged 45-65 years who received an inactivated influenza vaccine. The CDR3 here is CASSQLENEQFF. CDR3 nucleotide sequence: TGCGCCAGCAGCCAACTTGAAAATGAGCAGTTCTTC.